This TCR beta chain emerged from a study of cytomegalovirus exposure and HLA in healthy donors. Study-level points and caveats: A cluster of highly shared sequence variants was likely a sequencing artifact. A later look showed TCR association rates differing by HLA locus, highest for DRB1 and lowest for HLA-C.

The CDR3 consists of 12 residues. The ends were cut back, 6 bases at V and 1 base at J, with 6 bases in the middle. Germline V gene lookup returns CDR1 KGHSH and CDR2 LQKENI. PCR primers comprised 60 Vbeta and 13 Jbeta primers. Study processing details: Some 80 million unique TCR beta chains, roughly 12 million shared, were counted in a later analysis. Using immunoSEQ multiplex PCR, the repertoire was profiled, and TCRdb retains in-frame clones only, with some absent. Clone size and V and J calls were adopted from that table, with D and trimming inferred from the DNA. The table shows 100,000 to 150,000 clones, with about 75% occurring only once. A remark on this clone: Its antigen is as yet unknown.

The sample taken for sequencing was PBMCs. The receptor's source is a man aged 55 to 70 in good health and CMV-seropositive. This chain connects TRBV18 to TRBJ1-1; D gene uncertain. The CDR3 loop is CASSTENTEAFF. As DNA, the CDR3 is TGTGCCAGCTCTACAGAGAACACTGAAGCTTTCTTT.